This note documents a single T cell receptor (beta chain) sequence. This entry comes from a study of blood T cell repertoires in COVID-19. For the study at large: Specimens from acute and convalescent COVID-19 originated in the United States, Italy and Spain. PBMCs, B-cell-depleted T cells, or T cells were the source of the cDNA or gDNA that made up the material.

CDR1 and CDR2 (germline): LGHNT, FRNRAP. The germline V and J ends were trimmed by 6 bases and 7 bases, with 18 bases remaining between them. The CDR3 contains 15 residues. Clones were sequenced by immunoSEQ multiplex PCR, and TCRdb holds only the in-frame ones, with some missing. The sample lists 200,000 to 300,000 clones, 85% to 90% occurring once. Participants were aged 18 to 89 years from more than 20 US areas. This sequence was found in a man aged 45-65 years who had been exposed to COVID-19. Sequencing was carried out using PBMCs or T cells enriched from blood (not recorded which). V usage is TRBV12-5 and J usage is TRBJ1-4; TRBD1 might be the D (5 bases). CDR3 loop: CASGPSPGRGEKLFF. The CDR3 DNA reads TGTGCTAGTGGACCTTCTCCAGGGCGAGGTGAAAAACTGTTTTTT. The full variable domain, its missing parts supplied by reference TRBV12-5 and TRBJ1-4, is DARVTQTPRHKVTEMGQEVTMRCQPILGHNTVFWYRQTMMQGLELLAYFRNRAPLDDSGMPKDRFSAEMPDATLATLKIQPSEPRDSAVYFCASGPSPGRGEKLFFGSGTQLSVL.